Detailed here is one T cell receptor beta chain. This sample is part of a study of T cells after yellow fever vaccination. TCRdb recomputed calls from the 5' RACE reads with MiXCR, one row per CDR3 protein. Here the sample spans around 320,000 distinct CDR3 sequences, roughly 4.3% being singletons. The CDR3 loop spans 12 amino acids. CDR1 SQVTM and CDR2 ANQGSEA come from the germline V gene. Trimming cost V 7 bases and J 3 bases, with 10 bases left between them. This clonotype was sampled from a man between 18 and 35 years old who received the YFV17D yellow fever vaccine. This chain joins TRBV29-1 and TRBJ1-3; no clear D. Here the sequenced sample was PBMCs, taken 15 days after the yellow fever booster vaccination. This CDR3 reads CSGGSYGNTIYF. CDR3 coding DNA: TGCAGCGGAGGGTCCTATGGAAACACCATATATTTT.